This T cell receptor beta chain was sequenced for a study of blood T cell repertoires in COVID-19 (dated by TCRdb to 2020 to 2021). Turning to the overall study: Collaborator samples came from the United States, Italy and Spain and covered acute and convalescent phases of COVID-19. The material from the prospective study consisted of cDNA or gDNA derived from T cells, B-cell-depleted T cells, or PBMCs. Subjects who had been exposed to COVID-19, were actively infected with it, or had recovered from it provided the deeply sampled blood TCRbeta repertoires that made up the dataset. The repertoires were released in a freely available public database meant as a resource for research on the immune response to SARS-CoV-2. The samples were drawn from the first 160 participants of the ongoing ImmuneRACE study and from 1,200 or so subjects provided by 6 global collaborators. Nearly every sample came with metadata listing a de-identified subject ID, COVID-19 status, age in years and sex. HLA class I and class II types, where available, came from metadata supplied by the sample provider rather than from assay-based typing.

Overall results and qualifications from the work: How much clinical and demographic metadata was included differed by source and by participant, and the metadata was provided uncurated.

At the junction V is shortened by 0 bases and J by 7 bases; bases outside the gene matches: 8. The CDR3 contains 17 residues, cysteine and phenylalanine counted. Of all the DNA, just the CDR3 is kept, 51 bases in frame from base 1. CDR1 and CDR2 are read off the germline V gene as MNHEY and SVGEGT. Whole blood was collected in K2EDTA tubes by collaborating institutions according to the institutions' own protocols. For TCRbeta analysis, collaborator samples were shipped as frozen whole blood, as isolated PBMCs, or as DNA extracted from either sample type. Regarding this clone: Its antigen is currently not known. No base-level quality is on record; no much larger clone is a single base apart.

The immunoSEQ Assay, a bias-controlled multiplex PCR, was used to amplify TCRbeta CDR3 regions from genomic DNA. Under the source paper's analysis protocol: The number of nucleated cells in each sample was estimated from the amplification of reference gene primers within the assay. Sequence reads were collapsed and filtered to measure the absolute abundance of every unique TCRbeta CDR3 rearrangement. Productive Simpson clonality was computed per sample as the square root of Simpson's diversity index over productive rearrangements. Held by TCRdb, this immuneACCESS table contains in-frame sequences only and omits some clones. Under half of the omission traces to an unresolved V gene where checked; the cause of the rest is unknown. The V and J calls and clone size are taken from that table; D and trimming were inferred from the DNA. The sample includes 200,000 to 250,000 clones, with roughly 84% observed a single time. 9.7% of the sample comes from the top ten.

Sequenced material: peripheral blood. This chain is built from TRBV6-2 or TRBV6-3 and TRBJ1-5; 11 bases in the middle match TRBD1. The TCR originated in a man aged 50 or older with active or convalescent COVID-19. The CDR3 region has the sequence CASSYSIGQGAGQPQHF. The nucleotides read TGTGCCAGCAGTTACTCGATCGGACAGGGGGCCGGGCAGCCCCAGCATTTT.